This T cell receptor (beta chain) was sequenced for a study of T cells in Graves' hyperthyroidism and ophthalmopathy. The germline gives CDR1 MNHEY, CDR2 SVGAGI. This CDR3 comprises 17 residues. Trimming took 0 bases from V and 4 from J; bases not matched to a gene: 7. There are many counts of this clonotype. Graves' hyperthyroidism was deemed stable absent ophthalmopathy progression within 18 months. Patients with uncontrolled infections, other autoimmune diseases, pregnancy or lactation were excluded. The TCR beta CDR3 regions underwent amplification using RNA transcripts as the source. HTBI primers drove first-round RT-PCR of the TCR CDR3. One entry per CDR3 protein, called by TCRdb with MiXCR from the multiplex PCR reads. Of 350,000 to 450,000 distinct CDR3 sequences listed, 14% are singletons.

The sequenced sample was blood. The sequence derives from a woman in her sixties with Graves' hyperthyroidism. The rearrangement joins TRBV6-5 to TRBJ2-2; 8 bases match TRBD1. CDR3 in DNA: TGTGCCAGCAGTTACTCGGGGACAGGTCTGAGCACCGGGGAGCTGTTTTTT. Translation: CASSYSGTGLSTGELFF.